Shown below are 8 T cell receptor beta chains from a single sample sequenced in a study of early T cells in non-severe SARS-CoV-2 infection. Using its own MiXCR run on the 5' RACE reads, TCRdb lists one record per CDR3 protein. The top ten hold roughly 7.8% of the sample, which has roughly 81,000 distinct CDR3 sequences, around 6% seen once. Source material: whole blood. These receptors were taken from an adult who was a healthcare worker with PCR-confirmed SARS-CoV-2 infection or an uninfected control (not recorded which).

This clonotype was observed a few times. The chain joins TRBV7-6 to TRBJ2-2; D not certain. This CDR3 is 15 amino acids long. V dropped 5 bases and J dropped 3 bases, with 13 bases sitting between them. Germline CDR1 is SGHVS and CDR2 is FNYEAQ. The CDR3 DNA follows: TGTGCCAGCAGCCCTGTTGGCGGCTACACCGGGGAGCTGTTTTTT. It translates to CASSPVGGYTGELFF.

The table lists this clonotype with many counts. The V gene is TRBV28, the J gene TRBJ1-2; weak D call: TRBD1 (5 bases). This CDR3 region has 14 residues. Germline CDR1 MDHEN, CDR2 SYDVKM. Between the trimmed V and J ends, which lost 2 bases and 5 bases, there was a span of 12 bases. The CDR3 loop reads CASSLVGQGYGYTF. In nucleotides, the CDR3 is TGTGCCAGCAGTTTAGTTGGGCAGGGTTATGGCTACACCTTC.

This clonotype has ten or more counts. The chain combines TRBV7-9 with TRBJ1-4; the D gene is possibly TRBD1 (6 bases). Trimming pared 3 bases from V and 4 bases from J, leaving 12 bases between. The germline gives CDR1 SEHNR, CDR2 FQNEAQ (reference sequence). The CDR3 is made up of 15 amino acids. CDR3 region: CASSFGQSLNEKLFF. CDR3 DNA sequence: TGTGCCAGCAGCTTTGGACAGTCGCTTAATGAAAAACTGTTTTTT.

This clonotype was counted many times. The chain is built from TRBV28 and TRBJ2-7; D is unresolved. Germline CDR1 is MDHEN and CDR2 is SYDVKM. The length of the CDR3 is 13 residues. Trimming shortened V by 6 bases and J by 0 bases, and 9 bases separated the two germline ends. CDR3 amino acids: CASRRLGSYEQYF. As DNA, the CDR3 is TGTGCCAGCAGGCGGCTGGGCTCCTACGAGCAGTACTTC.

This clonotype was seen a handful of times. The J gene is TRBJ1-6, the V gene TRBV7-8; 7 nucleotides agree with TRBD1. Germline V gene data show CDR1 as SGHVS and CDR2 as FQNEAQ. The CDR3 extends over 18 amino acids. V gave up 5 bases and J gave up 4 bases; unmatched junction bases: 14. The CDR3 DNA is TGTGCCAGCAGCGCCGCTAGGACAGGACCTACTTATAATTCACCCCTCCACTTT. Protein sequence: CASSAARTGPTYNSPLHF.

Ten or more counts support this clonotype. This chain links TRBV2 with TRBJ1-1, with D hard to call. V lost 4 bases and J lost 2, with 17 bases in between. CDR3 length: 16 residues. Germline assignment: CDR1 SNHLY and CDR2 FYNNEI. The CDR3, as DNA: TGTGCCAGCAGTGGGGGTCAGGTGTGGATTAACACTGAAGCTTTCTTT. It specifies CASSGGQVWINTEAFF. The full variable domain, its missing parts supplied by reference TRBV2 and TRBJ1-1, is EPEVTQTPSHQVTQMGQEVILRCVPISNHLYFYWYRQILGQKVEFLVSFYNNEISEKSEIFDDQFSVERPDGSNFTLKIRSTKLEDSAMYFCASSGGQVWINTEAFFGQGTRLTVV.

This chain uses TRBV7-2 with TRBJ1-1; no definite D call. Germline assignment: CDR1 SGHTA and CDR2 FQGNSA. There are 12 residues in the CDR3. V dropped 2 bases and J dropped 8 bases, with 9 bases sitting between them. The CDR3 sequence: CASSLIGREAFF. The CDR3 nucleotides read TGTGCCAGCAGCTTAATTGGGAGAGAAGCTTTCTTT.

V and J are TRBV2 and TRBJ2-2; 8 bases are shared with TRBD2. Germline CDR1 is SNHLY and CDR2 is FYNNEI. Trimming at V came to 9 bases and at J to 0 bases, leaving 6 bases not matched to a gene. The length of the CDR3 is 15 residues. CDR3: CARSRAGANTGELFF. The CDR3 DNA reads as TGTGCCAGGAGTCGAGCGGGGGCGAACACCGGGGAGCTGTTTTTT.